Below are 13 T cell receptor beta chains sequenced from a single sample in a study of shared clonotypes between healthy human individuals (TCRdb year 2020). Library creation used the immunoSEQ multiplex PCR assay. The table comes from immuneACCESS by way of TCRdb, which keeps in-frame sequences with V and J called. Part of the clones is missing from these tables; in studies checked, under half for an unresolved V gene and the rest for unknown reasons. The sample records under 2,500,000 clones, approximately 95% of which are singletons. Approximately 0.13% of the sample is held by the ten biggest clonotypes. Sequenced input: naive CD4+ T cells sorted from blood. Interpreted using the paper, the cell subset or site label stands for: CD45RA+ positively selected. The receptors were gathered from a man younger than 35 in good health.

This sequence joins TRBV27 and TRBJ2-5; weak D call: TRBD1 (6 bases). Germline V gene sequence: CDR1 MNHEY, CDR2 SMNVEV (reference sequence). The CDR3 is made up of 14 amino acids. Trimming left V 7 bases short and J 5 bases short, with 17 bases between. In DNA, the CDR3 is TGTGCCAGCAAAAGAACAGGGTTGGGGGAGACCCAGTACTTC. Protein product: CASKRTGLGETQYF.

The CDR3 DNA sequence: TGTGCCAGTAGTACACAGGGGGCTTCTGAAGCTTTCTTT. This codes for CASSTQGASEAFF. The chain carries TRBV19 and TRBJ1-1; 9 nucleotides agree with TRBD1. The germline V gene has CDR1 LNHDA and CDR2 SQIVND (reference sequence). The V segment lost 4 bases and the J segment 6 bases; nucleotides outside the gene matches: 3. The CDR3 totals 13 residues.

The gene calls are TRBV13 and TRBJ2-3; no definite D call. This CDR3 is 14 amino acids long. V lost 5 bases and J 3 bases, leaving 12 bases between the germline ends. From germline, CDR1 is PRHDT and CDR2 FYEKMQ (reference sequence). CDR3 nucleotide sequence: TGTGCCAGCAGCCCGAGGCTTACAACAGATACGCAGTATTTT. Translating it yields CASSPRLTTDTQYF. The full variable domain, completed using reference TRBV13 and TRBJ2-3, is AAGVIQSPRHLIKEKRETATLKCYPIPRHDTVYWYQQGPGQDPQFLISFYEKMQSDKGSIPDRFSAQQFSDYHSELNMSSLELGDSALYFCASSPRLTTDTQYFGPGTRLTVL.

CDR3 in DNA: TGCGCCAGCAGCACCGGGACCCACTTTGCCCACGAGCAGTACTTC. Its translation: CASSTGTHFAHEQYF. The chain uses TRBV4-3 and TRBJ2-7; D is tentatively TRBD1 or TRBD2 (5 bases each). Trimming left V 5 bases short and J 5 bases short, with 19 bases between. Germline V gives CDR1 LGHNA, CDR2 YSLEER. The CDR3 is 15 amino acids.

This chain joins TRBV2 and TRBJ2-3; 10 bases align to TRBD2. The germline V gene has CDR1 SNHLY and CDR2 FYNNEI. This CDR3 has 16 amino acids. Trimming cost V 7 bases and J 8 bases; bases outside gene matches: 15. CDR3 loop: CASTTTPASGRGTQYF. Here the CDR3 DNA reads TGTGCCAGCACCACGACCCCGGCTAGCGGGAGAGGTACGCAGTATTTT.

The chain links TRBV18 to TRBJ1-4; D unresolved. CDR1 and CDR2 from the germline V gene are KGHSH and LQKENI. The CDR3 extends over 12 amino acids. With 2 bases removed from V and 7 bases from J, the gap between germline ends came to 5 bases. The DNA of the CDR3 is TGTGCCAGCTCACCAGGTCGTGAAAAACTGTTTTTT. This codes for CASSPGREKLFF.

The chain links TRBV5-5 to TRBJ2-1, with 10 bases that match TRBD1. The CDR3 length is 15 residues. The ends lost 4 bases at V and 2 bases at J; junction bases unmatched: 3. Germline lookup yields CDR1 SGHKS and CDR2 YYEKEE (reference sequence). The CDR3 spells CASSLGQGPYNEQFF. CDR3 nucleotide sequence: TGTGCCAGCAGCCTGGGACAGGGGCCCTACAATGAGCAGTTCTTC. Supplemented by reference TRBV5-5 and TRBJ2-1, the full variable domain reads DAGVTQSPTHLIKTRGQQVTLRCSPISGHKSVSWYQQVLGQGPQFIFQYYEKEERGRGNFPDRFSARQFPNYSSELNVNALLLGDSALYLCASSLGQGPYNEQFFGPGTRLTVL.

CDR3 coding DNA: TGCGCCAGCAGCATCCGGGACAGGGAAGGGCAGTACTTC. Protein sequence: CASSIRDREGQYF. The V and J genes are TRBV5-1 and TRBJ2-7, with 9 nucleotides matching TRBD1. CDR1 and CDR2 from the germline V gene are SGHRS and YFSETQ. This CDR3 has 13 amino acids. Germline trimming cut 4 bases from V and 9 bases from J; bases unmatched to any gene: 8. The full variable domain, rest sourced from reference TRBV5-1 and TRBJ2-7, is KAGVTQTPRYLIKTRGQQVTLSCSPISGHRSVSWYQQTPGQGLQFLFEYFSETQRNKGNFPGRFSGRQFSNSRSEMNVSTLELGDSALYLCASSIRDREGQYFGPGTRLTVT.

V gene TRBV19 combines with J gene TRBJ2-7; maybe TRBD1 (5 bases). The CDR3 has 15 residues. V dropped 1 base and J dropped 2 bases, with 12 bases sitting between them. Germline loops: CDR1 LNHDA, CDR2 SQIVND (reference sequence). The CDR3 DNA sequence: TGTGCCAGTAGTATAGGCAGGGTCCTCCCCTACGAGCAGTACTTC. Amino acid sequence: CASSIGRVLPYEQYF. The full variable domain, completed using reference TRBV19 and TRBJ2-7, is DGGITQSPKYLFRKEGQNVTLSCEQNLNHDAMYWYRQDPGQGLRLIYYSQIVNDFQKGDIAEGYSVSREKKESFPLTVTSAQKNPTAFYLCASSIGRVLPYEQYFGPGTRLTVT.

Written as DNA, the CDR3 is TGTGCCAGCAGCTTAGCGGGACTAGCGGGAGGGAAACGAGGCGAGCAGTACTTC. Its translation is CASSLAGLAGGKRGEQYF. This chain uses TRBV7-2 with TRBJ2-7; 16 nucleotides align to TRBD2. Germline V gene lookup returns CDR1 SGHTA and CDR2 FQGNSA. The CDR3 sequence is 18 residues long. V shed 0 bases, J shed 6 bases, and the junction held 8 bases outside the gene matches.

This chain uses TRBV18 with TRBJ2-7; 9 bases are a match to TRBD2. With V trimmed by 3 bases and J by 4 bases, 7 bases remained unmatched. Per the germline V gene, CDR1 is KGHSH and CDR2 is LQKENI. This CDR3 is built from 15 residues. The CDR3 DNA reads TGTGCCAGCTCACCCGGGACAGCGGGAGGTTACGAGCAGTACTTC. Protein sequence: CASSPGTAGGYEQYF.

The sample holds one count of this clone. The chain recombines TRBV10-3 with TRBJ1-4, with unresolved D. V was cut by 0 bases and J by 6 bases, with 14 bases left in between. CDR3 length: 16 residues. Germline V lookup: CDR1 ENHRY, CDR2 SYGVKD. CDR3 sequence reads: CAISESTVTGDEKLFF. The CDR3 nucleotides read TGTGCCATCAGTGAGTCGACGGTTACTGGGGATGAAAAACTGTTTTTT.

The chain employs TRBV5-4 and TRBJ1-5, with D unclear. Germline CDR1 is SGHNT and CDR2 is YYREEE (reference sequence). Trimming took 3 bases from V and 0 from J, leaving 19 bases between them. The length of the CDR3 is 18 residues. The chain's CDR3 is CASSWVGEGLYSNQPQHF. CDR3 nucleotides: TGTGCCAGCAGCTGGGTAGGCGAAGGCCTTTATAGCAATCAGCCCCAGCATTTT.